The clone carrying this T cell receptor beta chain was seen only a few times. The antigen is undetermined. TCRdb independently ran MiXCR on the RACE reads; one entry per CDR3 protein. The sample records about 120,000 distinct CDR3 sequences, about 13% being singletons. CDR1 and CDR2 (germline): SQVTM, ANQGSEA. With 5 bases removed from V and 0 bases from J, the gap between germline ends came to 14 bases. The CDR3 has 16 amino acids. Time point meaning: patch test 1, 2 weeks after DPC sensitization. As to treatment: therapeutic diphenylcyclopropenone sensitization with weekly scalp DPC. This sample stems from a study of human T cells and chemical hapten exposure. Study information: For sensitization, 2% DPC was applied to an approximately 2 cm by approximately 2 cm patch of upper inner arm skin.

Study findings and constraints: Following DPC sensitization, TCRs present above 1 in 1000 frequency showed no change.

V usage is TRBV29-1 and J usage is TRBJ2-6; D tentatively reads TRBD1 or TRBD2 (5 bases each). The sequence was collected from a man between 18 and 29 years old with alopecia areata. Some clones in this sample may be carry-over from other donors' samples. Sequencing used whole blood, obtained in connection with sensitization to the hapten diphenylcyclopropenone (DPC). For the CDR3, the DNA is TGCAGCGTTTCAAGGGACGTAGACTCTGGGGCCAACGTCCTGACTTTC. The encoded protein is CSVSRDVDSGANVLTF. Using reference TRBV29-1 and TRBJ2-6 for the parts outside the CDR3, the full variable domain is SAVISQKPSRDICQRGTSLTIQCQVDSQVTMMFWYRQQPGQSLTLIATANQGSEATYESGFVIDKFPISRPNLTFSTLTVSNMSPEDSSIYLCSVSRDVDSGANVLTFGAGSRLTVL.